Included here is one T cell receptor (beta chain) sequence, with context. What it binds is unknown. This sample is part of a study of brain T cells in children with intractable seizures. Study observations and caveats: Viral specificity was inferred only from CDR3 similarity; HCMV serostatus was unknown.

Sequencing was limited to surgery cases with top T cell transcript signatures in brain tissue. Before surgery, patients took at least one anti-epileptic drug. In germline, CDR1 is SGHRS, CDR2 YFSETQ. This CDR3 has 15 amino acids. Trimming removed 2 bases at V and 0 bases at J, with 9 bases between. Only in-frame clones appear in the TCRdb table, and some are missing; sequencing was by immunoSEQ multiplex PCR. Altogether approximately 60,000 clones are present, 95% to 97% being singletons, with the ten largest covering 0.3% to 0.4%. Specimen: peripheral blood, collected at surgery. The source of this sequence is a boy in the first two years of life with focal cortical dysplasia and intractable seizures. V and J are TRBV5-1 and TRBJ1-5; TRBD1 might be the D (5 bases). CDR3 residues: CASSFGTDSNQPQHF. The CDR3 DNA reads TGCGCCAGCAGCTTCGGGACGGATAGCAATCAGCCCCAGCATTTT.